This TCR beta chain was sequenced for a study of T-cell memory formation after mild COVID-19. The study's findings and limits: The pre-infection memory compartment contained some responding clones, suggesting cross-reactive memory joined.

As to this clonotype: What it binds is not known.

CDR1 and CDR2 from the germline V gene are MNHEY and SVGAGI. Trimming left V 5 bases short and J 0 bases short, with 12 bases between. The CDR3 covers 15 residues. TCRdb re-called the 5' RACE reads through MiXCR, storing one row per CDR3 protein. The sample records about 350,000 distinct CDR3 sequences, roughly an eighth being singletons. This receptor was obtained from a young man who had mild COVID-19 (a few samples of this study predate the infection). Cell type and time point are not known. Input material: PBMCs or a T cell subset sorted from them (not recorded which). The chain couples TRBV6-5 to TRBJ2-3, with a tentative D call TRBD2 (6 bases). As DNA, the CDR3 is TGTGCCAGCAGTCCTTGGGGGGTAAGCACAGATACGCAGTATTTT. Its translation is CASSPWGVSTDTQYF.